The clone carrying this T cell receptor (beta chain) came up once. Its specificity is not known. This sample includes further DNA sequences coding for the same CDR3. Germline V CDR1 and CDR2: KGHSH, LQKENI. The CDR3 is 14 amino acids. V dropped 3 bases and J dropped 1; count of bases not matched to a gene: 0. The PCR contained 60 Vbeta and 13 Jbeta primers. Assay: immunoSEQ multiplex PCR; the TCRdb copy retains only in-frame clones and omits some. This table has over 250,000 clones, around 65% appearing once. This sample stems from a study of cytomegalovirus exposure and HLA in healthy donors. Study-level findings and limits: Later findings reportedly placed an Asian-associated ancestry cluster below the approximately 650-donor mean for N-insertions. It was assumed in the presence/absence analyses that sequencing depth was roughly uniform across donors. What TCR beta sequences reportedly achieved was accurate prediction of HLA-A and HLA-B alleles in most subjects.

All the people who gave samples were healthy bone marrow donors. Input material: PBMCs. This clonotype originated in a female donor in good health and CMV-seronegative. This sequence joins TRBV18 and TRBJ1-1; 9 nucleotides align to TRBD1. The CDR3 DNA sequence: TGTGCCAGCTCACCGACAGGGGGGAACACTGAAGCTTTCTTT. It yields the protein CASSPTGGNTEAFF.